A single sample is the source of the 27 T cell receptor beta chains below, sequenced in a study of blood T cell repertoires in COVID-19. Assay: immunoSEQ multiplex PCR; the TCRdb copy retains only in-frame clones and omits some. The sample records over 60,000 clones, over 75% being singletons. Sequenced input: peripheral blood. The receptors were sampled from a man between 65 and 85 years old with active or convalescent COVID-19.

The gene calls are TRBV2 and TRBJ2-3; the D is unclear. The V end lost 0 bases, the J end lost 6 bases, and 10 bases lay between the germline ends. This CDR3 is 14 amino acids long. Germline V lookup: CDR1 SNHLY, CDR2 FYNNEI. CDR3 loop: CASSEASVADTQYF. CDR3 DNA: TGTGCCAGCAGTGAAGCGAGCGTGGCGGATACGCAGTATTTT.

This clone was detected a few times. This sequence joins TRBV7-2 and TRBJ2-5, with D tentatively TRBD2 (6 bases). CDR3 length equals 15 residues. V lost 4 bases to trimming and J lost 5 bases, with 17 bases between them. The germline V gene encodes CDR1 SGHTA and CDR2 FQGNSA. The CDR3 here is CASSWHWGESETQYF. The CDR3 DNA reads TGTGCCAGCAGCTGGCATTGGGGGGAAAGCGAGACCCAGTACTTC.

The chain joins TRBV7-3 to TRBJ2-1; 8 positions match TRBD2. With V trimmed by 3 bases and J by 7 bases, 5 bases remained unmatched. The CDR3 has 14 residues. Germline V lookup: CDR1 SGHTA, CDR2 FQGTGA. Here the CDR3 reads CASSLSGSLNEQFF. The CDR3 DNA reads as TGTGCCAGCAGCTTGAGCGGGAGTTTAAATGAGCAGTTCTTC.

This CDR3 reads CASRLTMNTEAFF. CDR3 nucleotides: TGTGCCAGCAGGTTGACTATGAACACTGAAGCTTTCTTT. The chain couples TRBV28 to TRBJ1-1; D is unclear. Per the germline V gene, CDR1 is MDHEN and CDR2 is SYDVKM. V was cut by 6 bases and J by 0 bases, with 8 bases left in between. This CDR3 is built from 13 residues.

The genes are TRBV19 and TRBJ2-3, with TRBD2 as a possible D gene (5 bases). Trimming cost V 1 base and J 1 base, with 12 bases left between them. CDR1 and CDR2 from the germline V gene are LNHDA and SQIVND (reference sequence). The CDR3 runs 16 residues. CDR3 bases: TGTGCCAGTAGTATAGGCTCGGGGTCGGGCACAGATACGCAGTATTTT. The encoded protein is CASSIGSGSGTDTQYF.

The chain has TRBV7-9 and TRBJ1-6, with D uncertain. Germline CDR1 SEHNR, CDR2 FQNEAQ (reference sequence). Trimming pared 2 bases from V and 7 bases from J, leaving 9 bases between. The length of the CDR3 is 14 residues. This chain's CDR3 is CASSLSSVNSPLHF. The CDR3 DNA follows: TGTGCCAGCAGCTTAAGTTCAGTCAATTCACCCCTCCACTTT. Based on the CDR3 plus reference TRBV7-9 and TRBJ1-6, the full variable domain is DTGVSQNPRHKITKRGQNVTFRCDPISEHNRLYWYRQTLGQGPEFLTYFQNEAQLEKSRLLSDRFSAERPKGSFSTLEIQRTEQGDSAMYLCASSLSSVNSPLHFGNGTRLTVT.

The chain combines TRBV3-1 (or the pseudogene TRBV3-2) with TRBJ2-3; 7 nucleotides align to TRBD1. The CDR3 has 15 amino acids. Germline V lookup: CDR1 LGHDT, CDR2 YNNKEL (reference sequence). V shed 2 bases and J 3 bases; nucleotides not matched to a gene: 5. The CDR3 here is CASSQRQGLTDTQYF. The CDR3 DNA reads as TGTGCCAGCAGCCAACGACAGGGCCTTACAGATACGCAGTATTTT.

This sequence joins TRBV3-1 (or the pseudogene TRBV3-2) and TRBJ1-1; D might be TRBD1 (6 bases). The CDR3 length is 14 residues. V was clipped by 1 base and J by 3 bases, with 9 bases between them. Per germline, CDR1 LGHDT and CDR2 YNNKEL (reference sequence). CDR3 DNA sequence: TGTGCCAGCAGCCAAGGGGCAGGGGACACTGAAGCTTTCTTT. Encoded protein: CASSQGAGDTEAFF.

The rearrangement uses TRBV6-2 or TRBV6-3 and TRBJ2-1; D is perhaps TRBD2 (5 bases). Germline V gene lookup returns CDR1 MNHEY and CDR2 SVGEGT. The V end lost 6 bases, the J end lost 11 bases, and 17 bases lay between the germline ends. The CDR3 is made up of 13 amino acids. In DNA, the CDR3 is TGTGCCAGCAGCCCTTACACGACTAACCAGCAGTTCTTC. Protein product: CASSPYTTNQQFF.

The V call is TRBV27, the J call TRBJ2-2, with 9 bases fitting TRBD1. CDR1 and CDR2 (germline): MNHEY, SMNVEV (reference sequence). The J segment lost 0 bases and the V segment lost 5 bases, leaving 13 bases of the junction unmatched. There are 19 residues in the CDR3. DNA for the CDR3: TGTGCCAGCAGTCCACCCCCCCGAGGACAGGGGACGAACACCGGGGAGCTGTTTTTT. Translation: CASSPPPRGQGTNTGELFF.

The chain recombines TRBV11-2 with TRBJ1-2; 9 nucleotides align to TRBD1. The V and J ends lost 5 bases and 6 bases, in that order; junction bases with no gene match: 7. The CDR3 spans 14 residues. CDR1 SGHAT and CDR2 FQNNGV come from the germline V gene. CDR3 nucleotide sequence: TGTGCCAGCAGCCGAGGGGACAGGGAAAATGGCTACACCTTC. Encoded protein: CASSRGDRENGYTF.

This rearrangement joins TRBV3-1 (or the pseudogene TRBV3-2) to TRBJ1-1; 9 positions match TRBD1. Germline V gives CDR1 LGHDT, CDR2 YNNKEL (reference sequence). V lost 4 bases, J lost 5 bases, and 5 bases stayed unmatched. This CDR3 region has 14 residues. CDR3 nucleotide sequence: TGTGCCAGCAGCCCCGGACAGGGGCGGACTGAAGCTTTCTTT. Protein product: CASSPGQGRTEAFF.

This chain uses TRBV18 with TRBJ1-3; the D is unclear. The CDR3 runs to 14 residues. Germline-derived CDR1 and CDR2 are KGHSH and LQKENI. V lost 3 bases and J lost 0, with 6 bases in between. The CDR3 DNA sequence: TGTGCCAGCTCACCCGGGAACTCTGGAAACACCATATATTTT. Translating gives CASSPGNSGNTIYF.

CDR3 in amino acids: CASRLAGVYEQYF. CDR3 DNA: TGTGCCAGCCGCCTAGCGGGAGTCTACGAGCAGTACTTC. This chain links TRBV2 with TRBJ2-7; 10 positions agree with TRBD2. CDR3 length: 13 amino acids. Trimming at V came to 8 bases and at J to 3 bases, leaving 4 bases not matched to a gene. Germline loops: CDR1 SNHLY, CDR2 FYNNEI.

The chain couples TRBV5-6 to TRBJ1-2; the D is unclear. Trimming pared 1 base from V and 4 bases from J, leaving 5 bases between. The CDR3 spans 12 residues. Germline V lookup: CDR1 SGHDT, CDR2 YYEEEE. CDR3: CASSLQAYGYTF. CDR3 in DNA: TGTGCCAGCAGCTTGCAGGCCTATGGCTACACCTTC.

This clone was detected a few times. The rearrangement uses TRBV30 and TRBJ2-1; 7 nucleotides match TRBD1. Germline trimming cut 5 bases from V and 0 bases from J; bases unmatched to any gene: 4. The CDR3 has 14 amino acids. The V gene's germline CDR1 is GTSNPN and CDR2 SVGIG (reference sequence). CDR3 DNA: TGTGCCTGGGGACAGGTGGGCTCCTACAATGAGCAGTTCTTC. Its protein product is CAWGQVGSYNEQFF.

The chain carries TRBV7-2 and TRBJ2-5; tentatively, D is TRBD1 (6 bases). CDR3 length: 19 residues. The V gene's germline CDR1 is SGHTA and CDR2 FQGNSA. Deletions cut 5 bases from V and 1 base from J, with 26 bases between. The CDR3 DNA reads as TGTGCCAGCAGCATCTGGTTTGTGAGTAGGACAGATCGCCAAGAGACCCAGTACTTC. Protein: CASSIWFVSRTDRQETQYF. Complete variable domain (other parts from reference TRBV7-2 and TRBJ2-5): GAGVSQSPSNKVTEKGKDVELRCDPISGHTALYWYRQSLGQGLEFLIYFQGNSAPDKSGLPSDRFSAERTGGSVSTLTIQRTQQEDSAVYLCASSIWFVSRTDRQETQYFGPGTRLLVL.

As for this clone: The junction departs from the called germline gene at one end, perhaps through a read error. This CDR3 is CASSLNSEAFF. The CDR3 nucleotides read TGTGCCAGCAGCTTAAACAGTGAAGCTTTCTTT. The genes are TRBV11-2 and TRBJ1-1; D call uncertain. Germline CDR1 and CDR2: SGHAT and FQNNGV. This CDR3 is built from 11 residues.

This clone has a single count. V and J are TRBV4-2 and TRBJ2-1; TRBD2 aligns across 7 bases. The CDR3 length is 16 residues. The trim removed 0 bases at V and 3 bases at J, leaving 5 bases unmatched. The germline V gene encodes CDR1 LGHNA and CDR2 YNFKEQ. The CDR3 coding sequence is TGTGCCAGCAGCCAAGACGTAGCTAGCGGCTACAATGAGCAGTTCTTC. Translating gives CASSQDVASGYNEQFF.

This sequence joins TRBV11-2 and TRBJ1-3; D unclear. The germline CDR1 and CDR2 sequences are SGHAT and FQNNGV. Trimming stripped 0 bases from V and 4 bases from J, with 4 bases between. The CDR3 extends over 13 amino acids. CDR3: CASSLELGNTIYF. Here the CDR3 DNA reads TGTGCCAGCAGCTTAGAATTAGGAAACACCATATATTTT.

Of note for this clone: At one of its ends the junction is not consistent with the germline gene, which may arise from a read error. This sequence joins TRBV28 and TRBJ1-5, with a weak D call TRBD1 (5 bases). Germline loops: CDR1 MDHEN, CDR2 SYDVKM. There are 11 residues in the CDR3. The CDR3 nucleotides are TGTGCCAGCAATGGATGGGGCCACATACTTTTT. Its translation is CASNGWGHILF.

The chain has TRBV4-1 and TRBJ1-5; TRBD1 might be the D (6 bases). Trimming cost V 3 bases and J 0 bases, with 12 bases left between them. This CDR3 spans 16 amino acids. Germline assignment: CDR1 MGHRA and CDR2 YSYEKL. The CDR3 nucleotides read TGCGCCAGCAGCCAGACGGCAGGGGTTAGCAATCAGCCCCAGCATTTT. Its protein product is CASSQTAGVSNQPQHF.

The chain joins TRBV4-1 to TRBJ1-1, with no clear D. Trimming left V 0 bases short and J 0 bases short, with 14 bases between. The CDR3 length is 17 residues. Per germline, CDR1 MGHRA and CDR2 YSYEKL. The chain's CDR3 is CASSQDPPSSVNTEAFF. DNA of the CDR3: TGCGCCAGCAGCCAAGACCCCCCCTCGTCAGTGAACACTGAAGCTTTCTTT.

The chain carries TRBV3-1 (or the pseudogene TRBV3-2) and TRBJ1-6; D perhaps matches TRBD1 (5 bases). V lost 3 bases, J lost 6 bases, and 6 bases lay in between. Germline CDR1 LGHDT, CDR2 YNNKEL (reference sequence). The CDR3 sequence is 13 residues long. CDR3 sequence (DNA): TGTGCCAGCAGCCACGACAGTAATTCACCCCTCCACTTT. Its translation is CASSHDSNSPLHF.

This rearrangement joins TRBV28 to TRBJ2-3; perhaps TRBD1 as D (7 bases). The CDR3 runs 15 residues. Trimming removed 7 bases from V and 4 bases from J, with 18 bases in between. The germline V gene encodes CDR1 MDHEN and CDR2 SYDVKM. The CDR3 DNA is TGTGCCAGCAACCCCGGAGGGGGCGAGGCAGATACGCAGTATTTT. This encodes CASNPGGGEADTQYF.

The rearrangement links TRBV9 to TRBJ1-1; no clear D gene. The CDR3 is 13 residues long. Germline assignment: CDR1 SGDLS and CDR2 YYNGEE. V dropped 3 bases and J dropped 1 base, with 7 bases sitting between them. This CDR3 reads CASSDTPNTEAFF. CDR3 DNA sequence: TGTGCCAGCAGCGACACCCCGAACACTGAAGCTTTCTTT. The entire variable domain, with the rest obtained from reference TRBV9 and TRBJ1-1, is as follows: DSGVTQTPKHLITATGQRVTLRCSPRSGDLSVYWYQQSLDQGLQFLIQYYNGEERAKGNILERFSAQQFPDLHSELNLSSLELGDSALYFCASSDTPNTEAFFGQGTRLTVV.

The V gene is TRBV4-2, the J gene TRBJ1-2, with TRBD1 matching 10 bases. CDR3 size: 15 residues. Trimming removed 5 bases from V and 3 bases from J; junction bases left unmatched: 6. Germline V gene lookup returns CDR1 LGHNA and CDR2 YNFKEQ. The CDR3: CASSGQTGGHYGYTF. CDR3 DNA: TGTGCCAGCAGCGGGCAGACAGGGGGCCACTATGGCTACACCTTC.